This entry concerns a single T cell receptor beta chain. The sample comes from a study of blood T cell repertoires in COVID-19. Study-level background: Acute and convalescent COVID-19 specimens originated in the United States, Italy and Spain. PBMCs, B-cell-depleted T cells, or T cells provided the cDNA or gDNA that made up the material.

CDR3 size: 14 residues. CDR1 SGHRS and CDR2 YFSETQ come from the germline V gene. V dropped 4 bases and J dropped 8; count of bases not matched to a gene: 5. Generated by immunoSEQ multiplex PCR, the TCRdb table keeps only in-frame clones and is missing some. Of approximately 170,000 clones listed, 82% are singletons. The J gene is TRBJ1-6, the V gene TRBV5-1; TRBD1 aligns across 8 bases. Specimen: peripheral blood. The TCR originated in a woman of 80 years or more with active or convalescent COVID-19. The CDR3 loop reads CASSTTGAHSPLHF. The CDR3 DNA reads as TGCGCCAGCAGCACGACAGGGGCCCATTCACCCCTCCACTTT.